The 27 T cell receptor beta chains reported below all come from one sample, sequenced in a study of blood T cell repertoires in COVID-19 (TCRdb year 2020). Preparation of the library involved the immunoSEQ multiplex PCR assay. The table was pulled from immuneACCESS by TCRdb, which kept in-frame rearrangements only. Such tables lose some clones; where checked, under half of the loss comes from unresolved V genes, and the rest has no known cause. Recorded for this sample are 200,000 to 300,000 clones; 70% to 90% of them occurred a single time. In total, the top ten clones hold roughly 0.95% of the sample. Sample: PBMCs or T cells enriched from blood (not recorded which). These TCRs come from a man between 50 and 59 years old who had been exposed to COVID-19.

This clone was found once. The chain employs TRBV28 and TRBJ1-4; D is unresolved. This CDR3 is 14 amino acids long. V lost 3 bases and J lost 0, with 5 bases in between. Germline loops: CDR1 MDHEN, CDR2 SYDVKM. This CDR3 is CASSLQATNEKLFF. CDR3 coding DNA: TGTGCCAGCAGTTTGCAGGCAACTAATGAAAAACTGTTTTTT.

The chain is built from TRBV27 and TRBJ1-5, with 8 bases fitting TRBD1. CDR3 length: 17 residues. V lost 5 bases, J lost 4 bases, and 13 bases stayed unmatched. Germline-derived CDR1 and CDR2 are MNHEY and SMNVEV (reference sequence). CDR3: CASSPRTGFGQNQPQHF. The CDR3 region has the DNA TGTGCCAGCAGTCCCCGGACAGGGTTTGGGCAGAATCAGCCCCAGCATTTT.

The chain uses TRBV7-3 and TRBJ1-1; 8 positions agree with TRBD1. There are 14 residues in the CDR3. Germline loops: CDR1 SGHTA, CDR2 FQGTGA. Trimming removed 5 bases from V and 5 bases from J; junction bases left unmatched: 7. The chain's CDR3 is CASSQGQGMTEAFF. The CDR3 DNA is TGTGCCAGCAGCCAAGGACAGGGAATGACTGAAGCTTTCTTT.

This chain links TRBV2 with TRBJ1-3; TRBD1 might be the D (5 bases). Germline V lookup: CDR1 SNHLY, CDR2 FYNNEI. This CDR3 is 14 amino acids long. Trimming took off 4 bases at V and 4 bases at J, with 11 bases between the two ends. For the CDR3, the DNA is TGTGCCAGCAGTGGGCAGGGAAGAGGAAACACCATATATTTT. Translation gives CASSGQGRGNTIYF.

The J gene is TRBJ1-1, the V gene TRBV29-1, with a possible D match to TRBD1 (5 bases). V lost 4 bases and J lost 1, with 10 bases in between. This CDR3 spans 13 amino acids. Germline V CDR1 and CDR2: SQVTM, ANQGSEA. CDR3 nucleotides: TGCAGCGTTGTCTTTGGACAGAACACTGAAGCTTTCTTT. Encoded protein: CSVVFGQNTEAFF. The full variable domain, completed using reference TRBV29-1 and TRBJ1-1, is SAVISQKPSRDICQRGTSLTIQCQVDSQVTMMFWYRQQPGQSLTLIATANQGSEATYESGFVIDKFPISRPNLTFSTLTVSNMSPEDSSIYLCSVVFGQNTEAFFGQGTRLTVV.

The chain is built from TRBV19 and TRBJ2-7; the D gene is possibly TRBD1 (6 bases). Germline CDR1 is LNHDA and CDR2 is SQIVND (reference sequence). This CDR3 contains 14 residues. V lost 5 bases and J 2 bases, leaving 13 bases between the germline ends. CDR3 residues: CASSGNRATYEQYF. CDR3 nucleotides: TGTGCCAGTAGTGGCAACAGGGCTACCTACGAGCAGTACTTC.

In regard to this clone: Different DNA sequences within this sample yield the same CDR3. This chain uses TRBV5-1 with TRBJ2-1; unclear D gene. Trimming took 2 bases from V and 0 from J, leaving 9 bases between them. Germline lookup yields CDR1 SGHRS and CDR2 YFSETQ. This CDR3 contains 15 residues. The CDR3: CASSFTDSSYNEQFF. The CDR3, as DNA: TGCGCCAGCAGCTTCACAGATAGCTCCTACAATGAGCAGTTCTTC.

This chain uses TRBV10-3 with TRBJ1-1; TRBD1 matches at 7 bases. CDR1 ENHRY and CDR2 SYGVKD come from the germline V gene. CDR3 length: 17 residues. V was clipped by 5 bases and J by 1 base; unmatched bases: 13. This CDR3 is CAISSLPGQYRNTEAFF. CDR3 bases: TGTGCCATCAGTTCCTTACCGGGACAGTACCGGAACACTGAAGCTTTCTTT.

The V gene is TRBV18, the J gene TRBJ2-7; 10 bases map to TRBD1. Per germline, CDR1 KGHSH and CDR2 LQKENI. This CDR3 spans 17 amino acids. The CDR3, as DNA: TGTGCCAGCTCCCCACAGCTCTCCGGGACAGGGGACCACGAGCAGTACGTC. It specifies CASSPQLSGTGDHEQYV.

V usage is TRBV5-1 and J usage is TRBJ1-1; no definite D call. This CDR3 contains 13 residues. Germline CDR1 SGHRS, CDR2 YFSETQ. The V end lost 2 bases, the J end lost 1 base, and 6 bases lay between the germline ends. The CDR3 spells CASSFIGNTEAFF. The CDR3 DNA sequence: TGCGCCAGCAGCTTTATCGGGAACACTGAAGCTTTCTTT.

The chain is built from TRBV6-5 and TRBJ2-2; D possibly corresponds to TRBD1 (5 bases). Germline V gives CDR1 MNHEY, CDR2 SVGAGI. The CDR3 is 15 residues long. Trimming stripped 11 bases from V and 6 bases from J, with 22 bases between. CDR3 nucleotide sequence: TGTGCCTATAGTCCGGTACAGGCCCAACCCGGGGAGCTGTTTTTT. Translated: CAYSPVQAQPGELFF.

J is TRBJ1-4 and V is TRBV28; D perhaps matches TRBD1 (5 bases). The germline CDR1 and CDR2 sequences are MDHEN and SYDVKM. The length of the CDR3 is 16 residues. V lost 1 base and J 0 bases, leaving 9 bases between the germline ends. The CDR3 DNA follows: TGTGCCAGCAGTTTATTGACAGCCACAACTAATGAAAAACTGTTTTTT. Translating gives CASSLLTATTNEKLFF.

This clone was seen only once. The V and J genes are TRBV10-3 and TRBJ2-7, with a weak D call TRBD1 (6 bases). The V end lost 5 bases, the J end lost 2 bases, and 10 bases lay between the germline ends. The CDR3 has 13 residues. Per germline, CDR1 ENHRY and CDR2 SYGVKD. CDR3 region: CAISRTDAYEQYF. CDR3 in DNA: TGTGCCATCAGTAGGACAGACGCCTACGAGCAGTACTTC.

The chain has TRBV7-9 and TRBJ2-1; TRBD2 aligns across 13 bases. The V gene's germline CDR1 is SEHNR and CDR2 FQNEAQ (reference sequence). With 8 bases clipped from V and 7 bases from J, the junction kept 14 bases outside the gene matches. CDR3 size: 17 residues. CDR3 nucleotides: TGTGCCAGCGGGGGACTAGCGGGATTCTTCGGTGGGAATGAGCAGTTCTTC. Translating gives CASGGLAGFFGGNEQFF.

The V call is TRBV28, the J call TRBJ2-1; TRBD2 might be the D (5 bases). Between the trimmed V and J ends, which lost 5 bases and 5 bases, there was a span of 25 bases. Looked up from germline, CDR1 is MDHEN and CDR2 is SYDVKM. The CDR3 covers 18 residues. The CDR3 loop is CASSPIHQTSRGNNEQFF. DNA of the CDR3: TGTGCCAGCAGTCCTATACACCAGACAAGTAGAGGGAACAATGAGCAGTTCTTC.

The chain joins TRBV12-3 or TRBV12-4 to TRBJ1-6, with no clear D. Trimming stripped 5 bases from V and 7 bases from J, with 9 bases between. The CDR3 spans 13 residues. The CDR3 loop is CASSPDINSPLHF. The CDR3 DNA reads TGTGCCAGCAGTCCAGACATCAATTCACCCCTCCACTTT.

This chain connects TRBV19 to TRBJ1-1; 7 bases line up with TRBD1. Trimming removed 10 bases from V and 1 base from J; junction bases left unmatched: 9. Germline values: CDR1 LNHDA, CDR2 SQIVND (reference sequence). This CDR3 spans 14 amino acids. For the CDR3, the DNA is TGTGCCACCACGACCGGGACAGCGAACACTGAAGCTTTCTTT. Encoded protein: CATTTGTANTEAFF.

Remarks on this clone: One end of the junction varies from germline; a read error may be responsible. V is TRBV4-2 and J is TRBJ1-1; D might be TRBD1 (6 bases). The CDR3 covers 15 residues. Germline V gene sequence: CDR1 LGHNA, CDR2 YNFKEQ. Written as DNA, the CDR3 is TGTGCCAGCAGCCAAGATCGGGCAGGGGTGGCACTTGAGATCTTT. Protein sequence: CASSQDRAGVALEIF.

The rearrangement uses TRBV19 and TRBJ1-2, with 8 positions matching TRBD1. Germline V gives CDR1 LNHDA, CDR2 SQIVND (reference sequence). The CDR3 has 15 amino acids. With V trimmed by 4 bases and J by 8 bases, 12 bases remained unmatched. In DNA form, the CDR3 reads TGTGCCAGTAGTACCTTTGGACAGGGTTCACAGGGCTACACCTTC. Translated: CASSTFGQGSQGYTF.

This chain joins TRBV18 and TRBJ1-5; TRBD1 matches 10 bases. V shed 4 bases, J shed 10 bases, and the junction held 13 bases outside the gene matches. Germline CDR1 and CDR2: KGHSH and LQKENI. The CDR3 has 16 residues. CDR3 in DNA: TGTGCCAGCTCACTGACGGGACAGGGGAAGTTTAATCCCCAGCATTTT. Translating it yields CASSLTGQGKFNPQHF. The full variable domain, rest sourced from reference TRBV18 and TRBJ1-5, is NAGVMQNPRHLVRRRGQEARLRCSPMKGHSHVYWYRQLPEEGLKFMVYLQKENIIDESGMPKERFSAEFPKEGPSILRIQQVVRGDSAAYFCASSLTGQGKFNPQHFGDGTRLSIL.

This chain links TRBV5-6 with TRBJ1-5; D gene unclear. In germline, CDR1 is SGHDT, CDR2 YYEEEE. This CDR3 region has 16 residues. Trimming shortened V by 0 bases and J by 0 bases, and 10 bases separated the two germline ends. This CDR3 is CASSLGLGLSNQPQHF. In nucleotides, the CDR3 is TGTGCCAGCAGCTTGGGGCTGGGCCTTAGCAATCAGCCCCAGCATTTT.

The chain has TRBV6-5 and TRBJ2-2, with TRBD1 matching over 7 bases. Germline CDR1 MNHEY, CDR2 SVGAGI. The CDR3 sequence is 15 residues long. V was pared by 0 bases and J by 4 bases, with 2 bases of the junction left unmatched. CDR3 DNA: TGTGCCAGCAGTTACTCGGCAGGGGGCACCGGGGAGCTGTTTTTT. This gives the protein CASSYSAGGTGELFF.

This clone was observed a handful of times. J is TRBJ2-7 and V is TRBV28, with 8 bases identical to TRBD1. The CDR3 is 14 amino acids. The germline gives CDR1 MDHEN, CDR2 SYDVKM. Unmatched junction bases numbered 7, after V lost 7 bases and J lost 2 bases. The CDR3 reads CASTGQGVTYEQYF. The CDR3 DNA is TGTGCCAGCACCGGACAGGGAGTAACCTACGAGCAGTACTTC. Combining the CDR3 with reference TRBV28 and TRBJ2-7 gives the whole variable domain DVKVTQSSRYLVKRTGEKVFLECVQDMDHENMFWYRQDPGLGLRLIYFSYDVKMKEKGDIPEGYSVSREKKERFSLILESASTNQTSMYLCASTGQGVTYEQYFGPGTRLTVT.

The chain employs TRBV5-4 and TRBJ1-3; D is unclear. The V end lost 0 bases, the J end lost 0 bases, and 7 bases lay between the germline ends. The V gene's germline CDR1 is SGHNT and CDR2 YYREEE (reference sequence). This CDR3 is 15 amino acids long. The CDR3 region is CASSLGPSSGNTIYF. For the CDR3, the DNA is TGTGCCAGCAGCTTGGGCCCGAGCTCTGGAAACACCATATATTTT.

The rearrangement uses TRBV25-1 and TRBJ1-1; D gene ambiguous. Germline V gene data show CDR1 as MGHDK and CDR2 as SYGVNS. Trimming pared 1 base from V and 4 bases from J, leaving 10 bases between. CDR3 length: 14 residues. The CDR3 region has the DNA TGTGCCAGCAGTGAATCGCGGGGAAGCACTGAAGCTTTCTTT. Translated: CASSESRGSTEAFF.

V usage is TRBV15 and J usage is TRBJ1-6, with 7 bases identical to TRBD1. From germline, CDR1 is LNHNV and CDR2 YYDKDF (reference sequence). The V gene end was trimmed by 0 bases and the J gene end by 7 bases; junction bases not matched to a gene: 6. The CDR3 loop spans 16 amino acids. The CDR3 sequence: CATSRDRGQGNSPLHF. The CDR3 region has the DNA TGTGCCACCAGCAGAGATAGGGGGCAGGGAAATTCACCCCTCCACTTT.

This chain links TRBV6-5 with TRBJ1-6, with 7 bases fitting TRBD1. V gave up 6 bases and J gave up 7 bases; unmatched junction bases: 3. This CDR3 is 13 amino acids long. Germline values: CDR1 MNHEY, CDR2 SVGAGI. The CDR3 DNA is TGTGCCAGCAGAGACAGGGTGAATTCACCCCTCCACTTT. This encodes CASRDRVNSPLHF.